Sequencing of this T cell receptor (beta chain) was carried out in a study of blood T cells in healthy people across ages. Study details: When template switching was applied, about one barcoded beta molecule was captured per two T cells. The study's findings and limits: Naive T cell percentage strongly correlated with TCR beta diversity.

Note on this clonotype: The antigen remains unidentified.

The authors ran a second PCR of roughly 6 to 12 cycles using a sample-barcoded 5' primer and a J-beta primer mix. Every cDNA molecule bore a tag from a template-switch adaptor containing 12 random nucleotides. Each sample yielded at least 3 million CDR3-containing paired-end reads. TCRdb re-analysed the 5' RACE reads in MiXCR, keeping a single row per CDR3 protein. The sample includes under 1,000,000 distinct CDR3 sequences, about 45% seen only once; the top ten take 15% to 20%. The source of this sequence is an elderly man in good health. The sequenced sample consisted of blood.

The DNA of the CDR3 is TGCAGCGTTGCTTTCCAGTCCTACGAGCAGTACTTC. It specifies CSVAFQSYEQYF. The J gene is TRBJ2-5, the V gene TRBV29-1; D unclear. The J call may be incorrect, as the DNA end agrees better with TRBJ2-7. Germline CDR1 SQVTM, CDR2 ANQGSEA. This CDR3 has 12 residues.